Sequencing of this TCR beta chain was carried out in a study of T cells in Graves' hyperthyroidism and ophthalmopathy. Broader study findings: The model foresaw ophthalmopathy a median about 6.5 months prior to onset. Patients with ophthalmopathy were separated from those with stable hyperthyroidism by a 13 V-J model.

Concerning this clonotype: What it binds is unknown.

The CDR3 regions of TCR beta were amplified from RNA transcripts. TCR CDR3 regions were first amplified by RT-PCR with HTBI primers. TCRdb processed the multiplex PCR reads anew with MiXCR; each CDR3 protein has one entry. The data show nearly 750,000 distinct CDR3 sequences, about 35% seen once. This CDR3 is 12 amino acids long. Trimming left V 3 bases short and J 8 bases short, with 10 bases between. Germline assignment: CDR1 SNHLY and CDR2 FYNNEI. A lack of ophthalmopathy progression within 18 months defined stable Graves' hyperthyroidism. In making diagnoses, clinical symptoms, serum thyroxine and TRAb, thyroid ultrasound and orbital computed tomography were all used.

The receptor's source is a woman in her forties with Graves' hyperthyroidism. The sequencing sample was made of blood. The V and J genes are TRBV2 and TRBJ1-2; D is ambiguous. This chain's CDR3 is CASSDRVRGYTF. In DNA form, the CDR3 reads TGTGCCAGCAGTGACCGGGTACGAGGCTACACCTTC.